These 2 T cell receptor beta chains were all obtained from the same sample, sequenced in a study of tissue T cells after allogeneic stem cell transplantation. Clones were sequenced by immunoSEQ multiplex PCR, and TCRdb holds only the in-frame ones, with some missing. The table has 7,500 to 8,000 clones, roughly a third seen once. Time point of the sample: mouse harvest day 14 after allogeneic transplant. Tail vein injection delivered 10^7 T-cell-depleted bone marrow cells and 10^6 splenic CD5+ T cells. Material for sequencing was skin. The source of these receptors is a female BALB/c mouse given C57BL/6 T cells with graft-versus-host disease after an allogeneic hematopoietic cell transplant.

In the case of this clone: The germline and genes are mouse ones. The CDR3 is cut off 1 residue early in the read; its end comes from the germline J gene. The rearrangement uses TRBV26 and TRBJ2-5, with D maybe TRBD1 (6 bases). CDR1 KGHPV and CDR2 FQNQEV come from the germline V gene (reference sequence). V lost 3 bases, J lost 4 bases, and 17 bases lay in between. This CDR3 region has 16 residues. The chain's CDR3 is CASSLLYRDKKDTQYF. Partial CDR3 DNA: TGTGCCAGCAGTCTTCTCTACCGGGACAAAAAAGACACCCAGTAC.

Points on this clone: Gene names follow the mouse nomenclature. The CDR3 goes on 1 residue after the read ends, and that part is filled in from the germline J gene. V usage is TRBV23 and J usage is TRBJ2-2; TRBD1 is the table's D call, not checked against the DNA. Germline V gene sequence: CDR1 KGHTA, CDR2 FQNQQP. The length of the CDR3 is 14 residues. CDR3 amino acids: CSSSPRDTGGQLYF. The sequenced part of the CDR3 DNA is TGCTCCAGCAGTCCCAGGGATACGGGCGGGCAGCTCTAC. The full variable domain, completed using reference TRBV23 and TRBJ2-2, is DAAVTQKPRYLIKMKGQEAEMKCIPEKGHTAVFWYQQKQSKELKFLIYFQNQQPLDQIDMVKERFSAVCPSSSLCSLGIRTCEAEDSALYLCSSSPRDTGGQLYFGEGSKLTVL.